This T cell receptor beta chain is from a study of neoadjuvant anti-PD-1 for oral cavity cancer. Study as a whole: Patients without progression got a fourth dose around day 43. Points from the study as a whole: PBMC Gini-index clonality exceeded responders' in non-responders post-nivolumab.

This CDR3 is built from 15 residues. V dropped 2 bases and J dropped 3; count of bases not matched to a gene: 0. Germline V gives CDR1 MGHDK, CDR2 SYGVNS. The repertoire was sequenced with immunoSEQ multiplex PCR; TCRdb's copy has only in-frame clones and lacks some. The top ten clones hold approximately 2.8% of a sample with about 14,000 clones, around 75% of them seen once. About this clone: Its target is unknown.

These newly diagnosed stage II-IVA oral cavity squamous cell carcinoma patients had no prior systemic or radiation treatment. Cohort: HPV-negative, locally advanced oral cavity squamous cell carcinoma patients. The chain combines TRBV25-1 with TRBJ2-2; 10 bases fit TRBD1. The sequencing here drew on PBMCs, taken before nivolumab (anti-PD-1) treatment. The source of this sequence is a person aged 35-80 years with oral cavity squamous cell carcinoma. The CDR3 DNA reads as TGTGCCAGCAGTGAAGGGACAGGGGACACCGGGGAGCTGTTTTTT. It translates to CASSEGTGDTGELFF. Full variable domain (rest looked up from reference TRBV25-1 and TRBJ2-2): EADIYQTPRYLVIGTGKKITLECSQTMGHDKMYWYQQDPGMELHLIHYSYGVNSTEKGDLSSESTVSRIRTEHFPLTLESARPSHTSQYLCASSEGTGDTGELFFGEGSRLTVL.